The 21 T cell receptor beta chains below come from one sample, sequenced in a study of blood T cell repertoires in COVID-19. The method was immunoSEQ multiplex PCR; TCRdb's version includes in-frame clones alone and lacks a portion of them. The table has some 90,000 clones, around 88% seen once. Sequencing was performed on peripheral blood. Receptors originate from a woman in her sixties with COVID-19, enrolled during active disease.

The chain couples TRBV5-1 to TRBJ2-6, with 12 bases that match TRBD1. With V trimmed by 4 bases and J by 3 bases, 11 bases remained unmatched. This CDR3 has 19 amino acids. CDR1 and CDR2 from the germline V gene are SGHRS and YFSETQ. CDR3 bases: TGCGCCAGCAGCCCAATCCAGGGACAGGGGGCCTTTGGGGCCAACGTCCTGACTTTC. The encoded protein is CASSPIQGQGAFGANVLTF.

The rearrangement uses TRBV7-9 and TRBJ1-1; D unresolved. This CDR3 spans 11 amino acids. The V gene's germline CDR1 is SEHNR and CDR2 FQNEAQ (reference sequence). Trimming pared 8 bases from V and 0 bases from J, leaving 4 bases between. The CDR3: CASEMNTEAFF. In DNA form, the CDR3 reads TGTGCCAGCGAGATGAACACTGAAGCTTTCTTT.

This chain connects TRBV5-5 to TRBJ1-1, with 7 bases lining up with TRBD1. Germline CDR1 and CDR2: SGHKS and YYEKEE (reference sequence). V dropped 2 bases and J dropped 5; count of bases not matched to a gene: 6. There are 14 residues in the CDR3. The CDR3 here is CASSFSGGWTEAFF. The CDR3 DNA reads as TGTGCCAGCAGCTTCTCAGGGGGTTGGACTGAAGCTTTCTTT.

This clone came up once. The chain links TRBV4-1 to TRBJ1-6; 10 positions agree with TRBD1. The V gene end was trimmed by 4 bases and the J gene end by 5 bases; junction bases not matched to a gene: 5. This CDR3 is 16 amino acids long. Germline CDR1 reads MGHRA; CDR2 reads YSYEKL. The CDR3 DNA is TGCGCCAGCAGCCTTTCCGGGACAGGGGATAATTCACCCCTCCACTTT. This codes for CASSLSGTGDNSPLHF.

This chain links TRBV7-9 with TRBJ2-1; D remains ambiguous. Germline lookup yields CDR1 SEHNR and CDR2 FQNEAQ (reference sequence). This CDR3 has 14 residues. V was pared by 1 base and J by 4 bases, with 8 bases between. CDR3 residues: CASSLDVIYNEQFF. The CDR3 DNA sequence: TGTGCCAGCAGCTTAGATGTTATTTACAATGAGCAGTTCTTC.

This clone was seen a handful of times. The chain combines TRBV14 with TRBJ1-1; no clear D gene. Trimming pared 1 base from V and 3 bases from J, leaving 9 bases between. Per the germline V gene, CDR1 is SGHDN and CDR2 is FVKESK. This CDR3 comprises 14 residues. CDR3 region: CASSQGRWDTEAFF. The CDR3 DNA sequence: TGTGCCAGCAGCCAAGGGAGGTGGGACACTGAAGCTTTCTTT. The full variable domain, completed using reference TRBV14 and TRBJ1-1, is EAGVTQFPSHSVIEKGQTVTLRCDPISGHDNLYWYRRVMGKEIKFLLHFVKESKQDESGMPNNRFLAERTGGTYSTLKVQPAELEDSGVYFCASSQGRWDTEAFFGQGTRLTVV.

V gene TRBV15 combines with J gene TRBJ2-2; possibly TRBD1 for D (6 bases). The germline V and J ends were trimmed by 4 bases and 5 bases, with 17 bases remaining between them. This CDR3 comprises 16 residues. The germline V gene has CDR1 LNHNV and CDR2 YYDKDF (reference sequence). Here the CDR3 DNA reads TGTGCCACCAGCAAGGGGGTAGAGCGATGGACCGGGGAGCTGTTTTTT. As protein: CATSKGVERWTGELFF.

This clone has more than one count but fewer than ten. The chain is built from TRBV6-1 and TRBJ1-2; D may be TRBD1 (5 bases). CDR3 size: 11 residues. Trimming took off 3 bases at V and 8 bases at J, with 7 bases between the two ends. Germline assignment: CDR1 MNHNS and CDR2 SASEGT. This CDR3 reads CASSDGQGYTF. The CDR3, as DNA: TGTGCCAGCAGTGACGGACAAGGCTACACCTTC.

The V gene is TRBV5-1, the J gene TRBJ2-1; possible D gene TRBD1, 6 bases. Germline lookup yields CDR1 SGHRS and CDR2 YFSETQ. The CDR3 sequence is 15 residues long. V shed 1 base and J shed 4 bases, with 12 bases lying between them. The CDR3 DNA is TGCGCCAGCAGCTTGACGGCCAGGGGTTACAATGAGCAGTTCTTC. This gives the protein CASSLTARGYNEQFF.

The CDR3 bases are TGTGCCAGCAGTTTCGTTCTTAGATCCTACACCTTC. This gives the protein CASSFVLRSYTF. V is TRBV12-3 or TRBV12-4 and J is TRBJ1-2; no reliable D call. Trimming stripped 3 bases from V and 10 bases from J, with 12 bases between. CDR3 length: 12 amino acids.

The rearrangement links TRBV5-4 to TRBJ2-1, with 7 bases identical to TRBD2. CDR3 size: 14 residues. V lost 4 bases, J lost 3 bases, and 4 bases stayed unmatched. CDR1 and CDR2 from the germline V gene are SGHNT and YYREEE (reference sequence). This CDR3 is CASSRRDYYNEQFF. CDR3 nucleotide sequence: TGTGCCAGCAGCCGCCGGGACTACTACAATGAGCAGTTCTTC.

This clone was picked up one time. V gene TRBV29-1 combines with J gene TRBJ2-6; 8 nucleotides agree with TRBD2. Losses at the gene ends were 5 bases for V and 1 base for J; bases not matched to a gene: 4. The CDR3 totals 15 residues. The germline gives CDR1 SQVTM, CDR2 ANQGSEA. The CDR3 protein is CSVLAGTSGANVLTF. The CDR3 nucleotides read TGCAGCGTTTTAGCGGGGACTTCTGGGGCCAACGTCCTGACTTTC.

The chain has TRBV19 and TRBJ1-5; 7 nucleotides line up with TRBD1. The CDR3 sequence is 14 residues long. Germline V gene sequence: CDR1 LNHDA, CDR2 SQIVND (reference sequence). V was pared by 9 bases and J by 6 bases, with 11 bases of the junction left unmatched. The CDR3 bases are TGTGCCAGCAGAGGGACAGATGGCTCTCAGCCCCAGCATTTT. It translates to CASRGTDGSQPQHF. Together with reference TRBV19 and TRBJ1-5, the CDR3 gives the full variable domain: DGGITQSPKYLFRKEGQNVTLSCEQNLNHDAMYWYRQDPGQGLRLIYYSQIVNDFQKGDIAEGYSVSREKKESFPLTVTSAQKNPTAFYLCASRGTDGSQPQHFGDGTRLSIL.

The rearrangement uses TRBV27 and TRBJ1-5; D gene ambiguous. The CDR3 runs to 16 residues. Trimming took off 2 bases at V and 0 bases at J, with 11 bases between the two ends. Germline CDR1 reads MNHEY; CDR2 reads SMNVEV (reference sequence). The CDR3 sequence: CASSLVSGGSNQPQHF. CDR3 DNA: TGTGCCAGCAGTTTAGTGTCCGGAGGTAGCAATCAGCCCCAGCATTTT.

This chain joins TRBV15 and TRBJ1-3; D possibly corresponds to TRBD1 (6 bases). Trimming removed 3 bases from V and 0 bases from J, with 12 bases in between. The CDR3 extends over 16 amino acids. Germline-derived CDR1 and CDR2 are LNHNV and YYDKDF (reference sequence). CDR3 in DNA: TGTGCCACCAGCAGTAGACAGGCTATCTCTGGAAACACCATATATTTT. Translated, it gives CATSSRQAISGNTIYF.

The V and J genes are TRBV5-1 and TRBJ2-5; D is uncertain. Germline V gene lookup returns CDR1 SGHRS and CDR2 YFSETQ. Trimming left V 0 bases short and J 0 bases short, with 6 bases between. CDR3 length equals 14 residues. The CDR3 protein is CASSLDLNQETQYF. The CDR3 region has the DNA TGCGCCAGCAGCTTGGATCTAAACCAAGAGACCCAGTACTTC.

Here the CDR3 reads CASSLRDKGTEAFF. The DNA of the CDR3 is TGTGCCAGCAGCCTCCGGGACAAGGGGACTGAAGCTTTCTTT. The chain has TRBV4-2 and TRBJ1-1, with TRBD1 as a possible D gene (6 bases). The ends were cut back, 4 bases at V and 5 bases at J, with 14 bases in the middle. Germline V gives CDR1 LGHNA, CDR2 YNFKEQ. CDR3 length: 14 amino acids.

This clone was observed a few times. V gene TRBV5-4 combines with J gene TRBJ2-2; 12 bases fit TRBD2. Germline CDR1 SGHNT, CDR2 YYREEE (reference sequence). Trimming cost V 4 bases and J 5 bases; bases outside gene matches: 12. This CDR3 is built from 18 residues. CDR3 in amino acids: CASSPASGTSGGTGELFF. The CDR3 DNA reads TGTGCCAGCAGCCCCGCCTCCGGCACTAGCGGGGGGACCGGGGAGCTGTTTTTT.

The chain links TRBV7-8 to TRBJ2-1, with 8 bases lining up with TRBD2. This CDR3 has 19 amino acids. The J segment lost 5 bases and the V segment lost 0 bases, leaving 15 bases of the junction unmatched. The V gene's germline CDR1 is SGHVS and CDR2 FQNEAQ. The CDR3 nucleotides read TGTGCCAGCAGCTTAGCGTCCGTCGGGGGACTAGTGGTCGACAATGAGCAGTTCTTC. Amino acids: CASSLASVGGLVVDNEQFF.

The gene calls are TRBV9 and TRBJ1-2, with D uncertain. Germline V gene data show CDR1 as SGDLS and CDR2 as YYNGEE. V was cut by 4 bases and J by 4 bases, with 17 bases left in between. The CDR3 totals 15 residues. Written as DNA, the CDR3 is TGTGCCAGCAGCTCACGGGGATGGGCCCTCTATGGCTACACCTTC. As protein: CASSSRGWALYGYTF.

The chain couples TRBV27 to TRBJ2-3, with 7 nucleotides matching TRBD2. The germline V gene encodes CDR1 MNHEY and CDR2 SMNVEV (reference sequence). This CDR3 is built from 14 residues. V lost 4 bases and J lost 8; bases outside the gene matches: 9. The CDR3 region is CASSSSGAAATQYF. CDR3 sequence (DNA): TGTGCCAGCAGTTCCAGCGGGGCCGCAGCTACGCAGTATTTT.